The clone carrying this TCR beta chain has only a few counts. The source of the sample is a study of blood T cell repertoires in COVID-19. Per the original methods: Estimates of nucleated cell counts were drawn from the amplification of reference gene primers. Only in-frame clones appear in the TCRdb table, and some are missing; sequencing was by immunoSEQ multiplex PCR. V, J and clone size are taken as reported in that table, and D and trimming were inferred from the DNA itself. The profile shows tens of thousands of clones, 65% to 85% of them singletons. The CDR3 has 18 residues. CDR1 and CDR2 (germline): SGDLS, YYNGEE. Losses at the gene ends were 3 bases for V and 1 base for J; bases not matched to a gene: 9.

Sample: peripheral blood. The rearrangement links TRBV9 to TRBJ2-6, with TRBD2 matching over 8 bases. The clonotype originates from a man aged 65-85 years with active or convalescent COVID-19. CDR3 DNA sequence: TGTGCCAGCAGCGAGACGGGACTAGATACTTCTGGGGCCAACGTCCTGACTTTC. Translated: CASSETGLDTSGANVLTF. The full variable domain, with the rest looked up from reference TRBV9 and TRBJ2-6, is DSGVTQTPKHLITATGQRVTLRCSPRSGDLSVYWYQQSLDQGLQFLIQYYNGEERAKGNILERFSAQQFPDLHSELNLSSLELGDSALYFCASSETGLDTSGANVLTFGAGSRLTVL.